The 29 T cell receptor beta chains presented below share a single source sample, sequenced in a study of radiotherapy plus CTLA-4 blockade in lung cancer. Generated by immunoSEQ multiplex PCR, the TCRdb table keeps only in-frame clones and is missing some. Among under 50,000 clones listed, roughly 79% were seen once. Here the sequenced sample was peripheral blood, taken from a patient treated with radiotherapy plus ipilimumab. The source is a human donor with non-small cell lung cancer that progressed on radiotherapy plus ipilimumab.

The chain links TRBV9 to TRBJ1-6; TRBD1 matches at 11 bases. The CDR3 spans 19 residues. Unmatched junction bases numbered 12, after V lost 0 bases and J lost 7 bases. In germline, CDR1 is SGDLS, CDR2 YYNGEE. CDR3 sequence reads: CASSVAVGAGQGGNSPLHF. The CDR3 DNA is TGTGCCAGCAGCGTAGCCGTGGGGGCGGGACAGGGGGGAAATTCACCCCTCCACTTT.

The chain links TRBV29-1 to TRBJ1-3, with D hard to call. Trimming removed 7 bases from V and 0 bases from J, with 7 bases in between. Germline V lookup: CDR1 SQVTM, CDR2 ANQGSEA. CDR3 length equals 12 residues. CDR3 sequence reads: CSARGSGNTIYF. The CDR3 DNA is TGCAGCGCCCGGGGCTCTGGAAACACCATATATTTT.

The J gene is TRBJ2-5, the V gene TRBV5-1; a possible D gene is TRBD2 (5 bases). The CDR3 length is 14 residues. Germline V gives CDR1 SGHRS, CDR2 YFSETQ. V dropped 0 bases and J dropped 7 bases, with 13 bases sitting between them. The CDR3 DNA sequence: TGCGCCAGCAGCTTGGATGCAGGAGGAGGGACCCAGTACTTC. This translates into CASSLDAGGGTQYF.

The table lists this clone with a few counts. The chain joins TRBV7-9 to TRBJ2-1; D gene uncertain. CDR3 length equals 16 residues. The germline V and J ends were trimmed by 4 bases and 0 bases, with 13 bases remaining between them. Per germline, CDR1 SEHNR and CDR2 FQNEAQ (reference sequence). CDR3 amino acids: CASSSWRASSYNEQFF. The CDR3 nucleotides are TGTGCCAGCAGCTCGTGGAGAGCCAGCTCCTACAATGAGCAGTTCTTC.

V usage is TRBV23-1 and J usage is TRBJ2-7, with a tentative D call TRBD2 (6 bases). TRBV23-1 carries the ORF label, with uncertain function. The CDR3 runs 16 residues. The V and J ends lost 1 base and 7 bases respectively, with 20 bases between them. The CDR3 region is CASSQCCWDLGCEQYF. The CDR3 DNA is TGCGCCAGCAGTCAATGTTGTTGGGACTTAGGGTGTGAGCAGTACTTC.

V is TRBV7-2 and J is TRBJ2-1; no clear D. The V end lost 7 bases, the J end lost 7 bases, and 8 bases lay between the germline ends. In germline, CDR1 is SGHTA, CDR2 FQGNSA. The CDR3 loop spans 11 amino acids. CDR3 DNA: TGTGCCAGCACGAGCAGGAATGAGCAGTTCTTC. It encodes CASTSRNEQFF.

The chain is built from TRBV4-3 and TRBJ1-5; D gene unclear. Deletions cut 0 bases from V and 7 bases from J, with 7 bases between. This CDR3 is built from 13 residues. Looked up from germline, CDR1 is LGHNA and CDR2 is YSLEER. The CDR3 loop reads CASSQDNRQPQHF. CDR3 in DNA: TGCGCCAGCAGCCAAGACAACCGGCAGCCCCAGCATTTT.

The V and J genes are TRBV5-4 and TRBJ2-5, with D perhaps matching TRBD1 (6 bases). The V and J ends lost 4 bases and 1 base respectively, with 8 bases between them. Germline V gives CDR1 SGHNT, CDR2 YYREEE (reference sequence). This CDR3 has 13 amino acids. CDR3 coding DNA: TGTGCCAGCAGCCGGACAGCCCAAGAGACCCAGTACTTC. This encodes CASSRTAQETQYF. The complete variable domain, with remaining parts taken from reference TRBV5-4 and TRBJ2-5, reads ETGVTQSPTHLIKTRGQQVTLRCSSQSGHNTVSWYQQALGQGPQFIFQYYREEENGRGNFPPRFSGLQFPNYSSELNVNALELDDSALYLCASSRTAQETQYFGPGTRLLVL.

This clone was recorded once. The chain uses TRBV7-2 and TRBJ2-3; 13 positions match TRBD2. CDR3 length: 16 amino acids. Germline trimming cut 5 bases from V and 8 bases from J; bases unmatched to any gene: 10. Germline V lookup: CDR1 SGHTA, CDR2 FQGNSA. CDR3: CASSPRLAGGSATQYF. In nucleotides, the CDR3 is TGTGCCAGCAGCCCTCGACTAGCGGGGGGCTCGGCTACGCAGTATTTT.

The gene calls are TRBV27 and TRBJ2-3; 9 bases agree with TRBD1. CDR3 size: 15 residues. The germline CDR1 and CDR2 sequences are MNHEY and SMNVEV (reference sequence). Trimming removed 6 bases from V and 1 base from J; junction bases left unmatched: 5. The chain's CDR3 is CASSRRQGGTDTQYF. The CDR3 DNA is TGTGCCAGCAGCCGTAGACAGGGGGGCACAGATACGCAGTATTTT.

The chain recombines TRBV18 with TRBJ2-2; D gene ambiguous. This CDR3 contains 13 residues. Germline CDR1 and CDR2: KGHSH and LQKENI. V was pared by 2 bases and J by 5 bases, with 6 bases between. Here the CDR3 reads CASSPSWTGELFF. CDR3 nucleotide sequence: TGTGCCAGCTCACCAAGCTGGACCGGGGAGCTGTTTTTT.

The chain combines TRBV5-1 with TRBJ2-7; 10 bases match TRBD2. V lost 0 bases and J lost 5; bases outside the gene matches: 8. The CDR3 has 16 amino acids. Germline CDR1 is SGHRS and CDR2 is YFSETQ. The CDR3 spells CASSLVKLAGSDEQYF. The CDR3, as DNA: TGCGCCAGCAGCTTGGTCAAACTAGCGGGGTCCGACGAGCAGTACTTC.

This clone occurred a few times. J is TRBJ1-3 and V is TRBV7-6, with D uncertain. Germline V gives CDR1 SGHVS, CDR2 FNYEAQ. The CDR3 length is 14 residues. V was cut by 1 base and J by 5 bases, with 9 bases left in between. The CDR3 nucleotides read TGTGCCAGCAGCTTAGAAGGGAGTAGAAACACCATATATTTT. Translation gives CASSLEGSRNTIYF. Together with reference TRBV7-6 and TRBJ1-3, the CDR3 gives the full variable domain: GAGVSQSPRYKVTKRGQDVALRCDPISGHVSLYWYRQALGQGPEFLTYFNYEAQQDKSGLPNDRFSAERPEGSISTLTIQRTEQRDSAMYRCASSLEGSRNTIYFGEGSWLTVV.

The chain links TRBV6-5 to TRBJ2-5, with TRBD1 as a possible D gene (8 bases). Germline CDR1 and CDR2: MNHEY and SVGAGI. V was cut by 7 bases and J by 4 bases, with 16 bases left in between. The CDR3 runs 14 residues. The CDR3 coding sequence is TGTGCCAGCAACCAACAGGGGGGGCCAGAGACCCAGTACTTC. Translating gives CASNQQGGPETQYF.

The chain is built from TRBV11-2 and TRBJ1-1; D unclear. CDR1 is SGHAT, CDR2 FQNNGV, per germline. There are 17 residues in the CDR3. The V end lost 2 bases, the J end lost 0 bases, and 16 bases lay between the germline ends. CDR3 bases: TGTGCCAGCAGCTTACGGTCGCAGGCGGGGTTGAACACTGAAGCTTTCTTT. It specifies CASSLRSQAGLNTEAFF.

This sequence joins TRBV6-5 and TRBJ2-7, with D maybe TRBD2 (6 bases). This CDR3 has 14 amino acids. The germline V gene encodes CDR1 MNHEY and CDR2 SVGAGI. V was pared by 2 bases and J by 5 bases, with 13 bases between. The chain's CDR3 is CASSYRRGGNEQYF. Written as DNA, the CDR3 is TGTGCCAGCAGTTACCGGCGGGGTGGGAACGAGCAGTACTTC.

This clone was observed a handful of times. The V gene is TRBV25-1, the J gene TRBJ2-1; no firm D call. The CDR3 is 11 amino acids. The ends were cut back, 3 bases at V and 15 bases at J, with 12 bases in the middle. Germline CDR1 is MGHDK and CDR2 is SYGVNS. The CDR3 coding sequence is TGTGCCAGCAGTGAGTCAGGTCAATGGTTCTTC. It yields the protein CASSESGQWFF.

The CDR3 reads CASTGGADEQYF. CDR3 nucleotides: TGTGCCAGCACGGGGGGGGCCGACGAGCAGTACTTC. The chain links TRBV6-4 to TRBJ2-7, with TRBD2 identical over 8 bases. The CDR3 runs 12 residues. Trimming took 7 bases from V and 5 from J; bases not matched to a gene: 4. CDR1 MRHNA and CDR2 SNTAGT come from the germline V gene.

The chain recombines TRBV2 with TRBJ1-6; D not resolved. Germline V gene sequence: CDR1 SNHLY, CDR2 FYNNEI. The CDR3 is 13 amino acids. The germline V and J ends were trimmed by 6 bases and 9 bases, with 12 bases remaining between them. The CDR3 loop is CASSPSVGSPLHF. The CDR3 nucleotides read TGTGCCAGCAGCCCGTCGGTCGGTTCACCCCTCCACTTT.

J is TRBJ2-5 and V is TRBV5-1, with 10 bases aligning to TRBD1. Per germline, CDR1 SGHRS and CDR2 YFSETQ. This CDR3 is built from 16 residues. After removal of 0 bases from V and 2 bases from J, the junction contained 4 bases not matched to a gene. CDR3 bases: TGCGCCAGCAGCTTGGCCGGGACAGGGGTTCAAGAGACCCAGTACTTC. Translation: CASSLAGTGVQETQYF. Complete variable domain (other parts from reference TRBV5-1 and TRBJ2-5): KAGVTQTPRYLIKTRGQQVTLSCSPISGHRSVSWYQQTPGQGLQFLFEYFSETQRNKGNFPGRFSGRQFSNSRSEMNVSTLELGDSALYLCASSLAGTGVQETQYFGPGTRLLVL.

The rearrangement links TRBV6-5 to TRBJ2-7, with 7 bases aligning to TRBD1. This CDR3 is built from 14 residues. Looked up from germline, CDR1 is MNHEY and CDR2 is SVGAGI. Unmatched junction bases numbered 11, after V lost 6 bases and J lost 6 bases. The CDR3, as DNA: TGTGCCAGCAGCTCAGGGACAGTGGTATCCGAGCAGTACTTC. Protein sequence: CASSSGTVVSEQYF.

The rearrangement links TRBV4-1 to TRBJ2-1; 9 bases are shared with TRBD1. With 1 base clipped from V and 6 bases from J, the junction kept 10 bases outside the gene matches. Germline CDR1 and CDR2: MGHRA and YSYEKL. The CDR3 is made up of 17 amino acids. The CDR3 DNA reads TGCGCCAGCAGCCAAGTTTACCGGGACAGGGTTCTCAATGAGCAGTTCTTC. Its protein product is CASSQVYRDRVLNEQFF.

This clone was detected once. The genes are TRBV19 and TRBJ1-6; 8 bases are shared with TRBD1. Germline assignment: CDR1 LNHDA and CDR2 SQIVND (reference sequence). V lost 5 bases to trimming and J lost 10 bases; unmatched junction nucleotides: 7. The CDR3 runs 14 residues. The DNA of the CDR3 is TGTGCCAGTAGTCTCGACAGGGGTTACTCACCCCTCCACTTT. Its protein is CASSLDRGYSPLHF.

CDR3 amino acids: CASREQLNTEAFF. CDR3 nucleotides: TGTGCCAGCCGGGAACAGTTGAACACTGAAGCTTTCTTT. V and J are TRBV7-6 and TRBJ1-1; the D is unclear. From germline, CDR1 is SGHVS and CDR2 FNYEAQ. Trimming took off 8 bases at V and 0 bases at J, with 10 bases between the two ends. This CDR3 is 13 amino acids long.

The chain carries TRBV6-5 and TRBJ2-3; D is unresolved. Germline V gene lookup returns CDR1 MNHEY and CDR2 SVGAGI. The CDR3 has 11 amino acids. Trimming took 7 bases from V and 4 from J, leaving 6 bases between them. CDR3 region: CASIHADTQYF. The DNA for the CDR3 is TGTGCCAGCATTCATGCAGATACGCAGTATTTT.

This clone was observed a few times. The rearrangement joins TRBV10-3 to TRBJ1-4; 8 bases line up with TRBD1. The CDR3 has 16 residues. From germline, CDR1 is ENHRY and CDR2 SYGVKD. V lost 0 bases, J lost 0 bases, and 0 bases stayed unmatched. Written as DNA, the CDR3 is TGTGCCATCAGTGAGTCACAGGGGGCAACTAATGAAAAACTGTTTTTT. As protein: CAISESQGATNEKLFF.

For this clone: A junction end diverges from the germline sequence, so it may reflect a read error. The rearrangement joins TRBV12-5 to TRBJ1-2; no definite D call. The CDR3 contains 12 residues. Germline CDR1 LGHNT, CDR2 FRNRAP. Written as DNA, the CDR3 is TGTGCTAGTGGTTCCCCCGGAGGGTCCTTGTCCTTC. Amino acid sequence: CASGSPGGSLSF.

The V call is TRBV28, the J call TRBJ1-5, with D maybe TRBD1 (6 bases). CDR3 length equals 14 residues. The V end lost 3 bases, the J end lost 3 bases, and 9 bases lay between the germline ends. Germline CDR1 reads MDHEN; CDR2 reads SYDVKM. The CDR3 DNA reads as TGTGCCAGCAGTTTTAGACAGGACAATCAGCCCCAGCATTTT. It specifies CASSFRQDNQPQHF.

In this sample, this clone turned up a few times. The chain couples TRBV6-5 to TRBJ1-1; TRBD1 matches 10 bases. Germline assignment: CDR1 MNHEY and CDR2 SVGAGI. V gave up 8 bases and J gave up 11 bases; unmatched junction bases: 5. The CDR3 is 11 amino acids. The CDR3 DNA reads TGTGCCAGCGACAGGGGGCCAGAGGCTTTCTTT. Its protein is CASDRGPEAFF.